The 15 T cell receptor beta chains below all came from one sample that was sequenced in a study of cytomegalovirus exposure and HLA in healthy donors. Some clones are missing from TCRdb's copy, which holds only in-frame ones; the method was immunoSEQ multiplex PCR. In the table there are tens of thousands of clones, nearly 95% of which are singletons. The sequenced material came from PBMCs. The receptors shown here come from a woman aged 18-29 years in good health and CMV-seronegative.

This chain connects TRBV10-2 to TRBJ2-4; maybe TRBD1 (5 bases). Trimming removed 3 bases from V and 4 bases from J, with 22 bases in between. Germline CDR1 reads WSHSY; CDR2 reads SAAADI. The CDR3 has 18 amino acids. Here the CDR3 DNA reads TGCGCCAGCAGTGATTTTGTGTGGGGCAGGGTAACAAAAAACATTCAGTACTTC. It yields the protein CASSDFVWGRVTKNIQYF.

The V and J genes are TRBV5-4 and TRBJ2-7; D may be TRBD1 (5 bases). Germline CDR1 and CDR2: SGHNT and YYREEE (reference sequence). CDR3 size: 13 residues. The V end lost 5 bases, the J end lost 4 bases, and 13 bases lay between the germline ends. CDR3 region: CASSTWSGYEQYF. In DNA form, the CDR3 reads TGTGCCAGCAGTACTTGGTCAGGGTACGAGCAGTACTTC.

V usage is TRBV29-1 and J usage is TRBJ2-1, with D possibly being TRBD2 (6 bases). The CDR3 is 13 residues long. V was pared by 5 bases and J by 3 bases, with 11 bases between. CDR1 and CDR2 from the germline V gene are SQVTM and ANQGSEA. CDR3 in amino acids: CSVRAGGYNEQFF. Written as DNA, the CDR3 is TGCAGCGTTCGAGCGGGTGGCTACAATGAGCAGTTCTTC.

The chain has TRBV4-1 and TRBJ2-1; 14 bases map to TRBD2. Germline loops: CDR1 MGHRA, CDR2 YSYEKL. CDR3 length: 17 residues. With 6 bases clipped from V and 4 bases from J, the junction kept 8 bases outside the gene matches. CDR3 in amino acids: CASRAGTSGRRYNEQFF. In nucleotides, the CDR3 is TGCGCCAGCAGGGCCGGGACTAGCGGGAGAAGGTACAATGAGCAGTTCTTC.

The V call is TRBV18, the J call TRBJ2-3; D is uncertain. Trimming removed 3 bases from V and 6 bases from J, with 4 bases in between. The CDR3 spans 11 residues. Germline CDR1 is KGHSH and CDR2 is LQKENI. Here the CDR3 reads CASSPRDTQYF. The DNA for the CDR3 is TGTGCCAGCTCACCCAGGGATACGCAGTATTTT.

The chain combines TRBV27 with TRBJ2-1; maybe TRBD2 (5 bases). Germline CDR1 is MNHEY and CDR2 is SMNVEV (reference sequence). Trimming stripped 4 bases from V and 0 bases from J, with 13 bases between. The CDR3 loop spans 16 amino acids. CDR3 DNA sequence: TGTGCCAGCAGTTCGTATAGCGAAGGCTCCTACAATGAGCAGTTCTTC. Amino acids: CASSSYSEGSYNEQFF.

The chain's CDR3 is CASYGHNTGELFF. The CDR3 region has the DNA TGTGCCAGCTATGGACATAACACCGGGGAGCTGTTTTTT. V and J are TRBV5-4 and TRBJ2-2; D is possibly TRBD1 (5 bases). Between the trimmed V and J ends, which lost 7 bases and 2 bases, there was a span of 9 bases. From germline, CDR1 is SGHNT and CDR2 YYREEE (reference sequence). The CDR3 is made up of 13 amino acids.

The chain recombines TRBV27 with TRBJ2-7; possible D gene TRBD2, 7 bases. CDR1 is MNHEY and CDR2 is SMNVEV in the germline V gene (reference sequence). Trimming cost V 5 bases and J 4 bases, with 18 bases left between them. The CDR3 is 15 residues long. The CDR3 DNA reads as TGTGCCAGCAGTGTTTTGGGGGCGGGGGTTTACGAGCAGTACTTC. This sequence encodes CASSVLGAGVYEQYF.

This chain uses TRBV4-3 with TRBJ2-2; 9 bases match TRBD2. The CDR3 extends over 19 amino acids. V shed 5 bases, J shed 0 bases, and the junction held 13 bases outside the gene matches. Per the germline V gene, CDR1 is LGHNA and CDR2 is YSLEER. The chain's CDR3 is CASSTRWLAGDPNTGELFF. CDR3 nucleotide sequence: TGCGCCAGCAGCACCCGATGGTTAGCGGGGGACCCGAACACCGGGGAGCTGTTTTTT.

The rearrangement joins TRBV19 to TRBJ1-1; 9 nucleotides align to TRBD1. CDR1 LNHDA and CDR2 SQIVND come from the germline V gene (reference sequence). Germline trimming cut 2 bases from V and 0 bases from J; bases unmatched to any gene: 7. This CDR3 has 17 amino acids. The CDR3 here is CASSINNRGLMNTEAFF. DNA of the CDR3: TGTGCCAGTAGTATAAACAACAGGGGGCTGATGAACACTGAAGCTTTCTTT.

In this sample, this clone turned up a few times. The chain links TRBV4-1 to TRBJ1-2, with D perhaps matching TRBD1 (6 bases). Germline CDR1 and CDR2: MGHRA and YSYEKL. The germline V and J ends were trimmed by 6 bases and 8 bases, with 22 bases remaining between them. CDR3 length: 15 residues. CDR3 bases: TGCGCCAGCAGGGACAGCGAGGGGGTCTTAGACGGCTACACCTTC. Protein: CASRDSEGVLDGYTF.

The chain couples TRBV21-1 to TRBJ2-7; TRBD2, the table's D call, lacks a check against the DNA. TRBV21-1 is a known pseudogene. The CDR3 contains 18 residues. CDR3 region: CASSKVTTSDDTLYEQYF. The CDR3 DNA reads as TGTGCCAGCAGCAAAGTTACAACTAGCGACGACACTCTCTACGAGCAGTACTTC.

V usage is TRBV6-1 and J usage is TRBJ2-5; a possible D gene is TRBD1 (6 bases). Germline CDR1 is MNHNS and CDR2 is SASEGT. Trimming pared 6 bases from V and 0 bases from J, leaving 11 bases between. The CDR3 totals 14 residues. CDR3 sequence reads: CASSLTGYQETQYF. CDR3 DNA sequence: TGTGCCAGCAGCCTAACAGGGTACCAAGAGACCCAGTACTTC.

The rearrangement joins TRBV30 to TRBJ2-7; 7 bases line up with TRBD2. Germline V gene lookup returns CDR1 GTSNPN and CDR2 SVGIG (reference sequence). V was clipped by 3 bases and J by 4 bases; unmatched bases: 15. This CDR3 is 16 amino acids long. The CDR3 sequence is CAWRKVVGGSKYEQYF. CDR3 DNA: TGTGCCTGGAGAAAGGTAGTCGGCGGGAGTAAATACGAGCAGTACTTC. Variable domain in full (rest from reference TRBV30 and TRBJ2-7): SQTIHQWPATLVQPVGSPLSLECTVEGTSNPNLYWYRQAAGRGLQLLFYSVGIGQISSEVPQNLSASRPQDRQFILSSKKLLLSDSGFYLCAWRKVVGGSKYEQYFGPGTRLTVT.

J is TRBJ1-1 and V is TRBV28; D remains ambiguous. The ends were cut back, 4 bases at V and 2 bases at J, with 5 bases in the middle. This CDR3 is built from 12 residues. Germline V CDR1 and CDR2: MDHEN, SYDVKM. Here the CDR3 DNA reads TGTGCCAGCAGTTCCAGAAACACTGAAGCTTTCTTT. Its translation is CASSSRNTEAFF.